This TCR beta chain was sequenced during a study of blood T cell repertoires in COVID-19. As for the study in general: Samples of COVID-19 (acute and convalescent) were obtained from the United States, Italy and Spain. T cells, B-cell-depleted T cells, or PBMCs supplied cDNA or gDNA.

Germline CDR1 and CDR2: LGHDT and YNNKEL (reference sequence). The CDR3 loop spans 16 amino acids. Unmatched junction bases numbered 10, after V lost 5 bases and J lost 8 bases. As handled by the study authors: Estimation of nucleated cell counts relied on the amplification of reference gene primers. Produced via immunoSEQ multiplex PCR; TCRdb's table is partial and in-frame only. From that table come the V and J calls and clone size; the DNA was used to work out D and trimming. The data hold 100,000 to 150,000 clones, with roughly 69% observed a single time. The TCR originated in a woman in her 70s with acute or convalescent COVID-19. Sequenced: peripheral blood. The chain uses TRBV3-1 (or the pseudogene TRBV3-2) and TRBJ1-4; 11 bases map to TRBD1. CDR3 sequence (DNA): TGTGCCAGCAGCTCCGGGACAGGGGGGTTTAGAGAAAAACTGTTTTTT. This translates into CASSSGTGGFREKLFF.